These T cell receptor beta chains were read from a single sample in a study of T cells in Graves' hyperthyroidism and ophthalmopathy. TCRdb itself ran the multiplex PCR reads through MiXCR, one entry per CDR3 protein. Here the sample spans some 770,000 distinct CDR3 sequences, around 17% being singletons. The sample taken for sequencing was blood. The receptors were gathered from a man younger than 30 with Graves' hyperthyroidism. The CDR3 runs from the conserved cysteine through the conserved F or W. The order of the fields is clone size, V gene, J gene, D gene, CDR3 protein, CDR3 DNA. A D gene is named only where the DNA matches it firmly. Clone size, where shown, is once, few, many, or a class for clones that have expanded.

clone_size: few; v_call: TRBV19; j_call: TRBJ2-2; d_call: -; cdr3_aa: CASSIDRGGNTGELFF; cdr3_nt: TGTGCCAGTAGTATAGATCGTGGGGGGAACACCGGGGAGCTGTTTTTT
clone_size: many; v_call: TRBV2; j_call: TRBJ1-5; d_call: -; cdr3_aa: CASTPDGGSGQPQHF; cdr3_nt: TGTGCCAGCACTCCCGATGGGGGTTCTGGTCAGCCCCAGCATTTT
clone_size: -; v_call: TRBV12-3/TRBV12-4; j_call: TRBJ1-2; d_call: TRBD1; cdr3_aa: CASSQSPGQGERGYTF; cdr3_nt: TGTGCCAGCAGCCAGAGTCCGGGACAGGGTGAGCGGGGCTACACCTTC
clone_size: -; v_call: TRBV15; j_call: TRBJ1-5; d_call: TRBD1; cdr3_aa: CATSGDRAQGQPRHF; cdr3_nt: TGTGCCACCAGCGGGGACAGGGCCCAGGGGCAGCCCCGGCATTTT
clone_size: -; v_call: TRBV6-2/TRBV6-3; j_call: TRBJ2-3; d_call: TRBD1; cdr3_aa: CASRIQGPTDTQYF; cdr3_nt: TGTGCCAGCAGGATACAGGGGCCCACAGATACGCAGTATTTT
clone_size: many; v_call: TRBV28; j_call: TRBJ1-4; d_call: TRBD1; cdr3_aa: CASRSPGQGATNEKLFF; cdr3_nt: TGTGCCAGCAGGTCGCCGGGACAGGGGGCAACTAATGAAAAACTGTTTTTT
clone_size: many; v_call: TRBV3-1; j_call: TRBJ2-3; d_call: -; cdr3_aa: CASSPFPGRKFTDTQYF; cdr3_nt: TGTGCCAGCAGTCCCTTCCCCGGCAGGAAGTTCACAGATACGCAGTATTTT
clone_size: many; v_call: TRBV5-1; j_call: TRBJ2-3; d_call: TRBD2; cdr3_aa: CASSGTSGTDTQYF; cdr3_nt: TGTGCCAGCAGCGGGACTAGCGGCACAGATACGCAGTATTTT
clone_size: -; v_call: TRBV20-1; j_call: TRBJ2-3; d_call: -; cdr3_aa: CSVFTTGSGTDTQYF; cdr3_nt: TGCAGTGTTTTCACCACGGGCTCGGGCACAGATACGCAGTATTTT
clone_size: few; v_call: TRBV6-1; j_call: TRBJ2-2; d_call: -; cdr3_aa: CARTSDSQNTGELFF; cdr3_nt: TGTGCCAGGACAAGCGACAGCCAGAACACCGGGGAGCTGTTTTTT
clone_size: few; v_call: TRBV6-1; j_call: TRBJ2-3; d_call: -; cdr3_aa: CASKIGGTDTQYF; cdr3_nt: TGTGCCAGCAAAATCGGGGGCACAGATACGCAGTATTTT
clone_size: -; v_call: TRBV5-5; j_call: TRBJ2-4; d_call: TRBD1; cdr3_aa: CTSSPEGTALNIQYF; cdr3_nt: TGTACCAGCAGCCCCGAGGGGACAGCCTTAAACATTCAGTACTTC
clone_size: -; v_call: TRBV4-2; j_call: TRBJ1-3; d_call: TRBD1; cdr3_aa: CASSPAGTGGSGNTIYF; cdr3_nt: TGTGCCAGCAGCCCAGCCGGGACAGGAGGCTCTGGAAACACCATATATTTT
clone_size: -; v_call: TRBV7-9; j_call: TRBJ2-7; d_call: -; cdr3_aa: CASSQEGRPAYEQYF; cdr3_nt: TGTGCCAGCTCACAGGAGGGGCGGCCGGCGTACGAGCAGTACTTC
clone_size: many; v_call: TRBV11-3; j_call: TRBJ2-2; d_call: -; cdr3_aa: CASRRKTGELFF; cdr3_nt: TGTGCCAGCAGGAGAAAAACCGGGGAGCTGTTTTTT
clone_size: few; v_call: TRBV6-6; j_call: TRBJ2-2; d_call: -; cdr3_aa: CASSYRAGAGELFF; cdr3_nt: TGTGCCAGCAGTTACAGGGCAGGGGCCGGGGAGCTGTTTTTT
clone_size: few; v_call: TRBV28; j_call: TRBJ2-7; d_call: -; cdr3_aa: CASSLWGAADSSYEQYF; cdr3_nt: TGTGCCAGCAGTTTATGGGGGGCGGCTGATAGCTCCTACGAGCAGTACTTC
clone_size: many; v_call: TRBV28; j_call: TRBJ1-4; d_call: TRBD1; cdr3_aa: CASSQTGFSTNEKLFF; cdr3_nt: TGTGCCAGCAGTCAGACAGGGTTTTCAACTAATGAAAAACTGTTTTTT
clone_size: -; v_call: TRBV29-1; j_call: TRBJ2-1; d_call: -; cdr3_aa: CSVRSLRGGEYNEQFF; cdr3_nt: TGCAGCGTCCGAAGCCTCAGGGGCGGGGAATACAATGAGCAGTTCTTC
clone_size: few; v_call: TRBV5-5; j_call: TRBJ2-7; d_call: TRBD1; cdr3_aa: CASSPEGTVIYEQYF; cdr3_nt: TGTGCCAGCAGCCCAGAAGGGACAGTCATCTACGAGCAGTACTTC
clone_size: many; v_call: TRBV28; j_call: TRBJ1-1; d_call: -; cdr3_aa: CASSLDHFDTEAFF; cdr3_nt: TGTGCCAGCAGTTTGGATCACTTTGACACTGAAGCTTTCTTT
clone_size: few; v_call: TRBV11-2; j_call: TRBJ2-1; d_call: TRBD2; cdr3_aa: CASSSSRLAGAQEQFF; cdr3_nt: TGTGCCAGCAGCTCATCGAGGCTAGCGGGAGCGCAGGAGCAGTTCTTC
clone_size: many; v_call: TRBV2; j_call: TRBJ2-5; d_call: -; cdr3_aa: CASSDDRWEETQYF; cdr3_nt: TGTGCCAGCAGTGACGACAGATGGGAAGAGACCCAGTACTTC
clone_size: -; v_call: TRBV3-1; j_call: TRBJ1-1; d_call: -; cdr3_aa: CASSQDQGQNTEAFF; cdr3_nt: TGTGCCAGCAGCCAAGATCAGGGACAGAACACTGAAGCTTTCTTT
clone_size: -; v_call: TRBV20-1; j_call: TRBJ2-1; d_call: -; cdr3_aa: CSARAGNSEDEQFF; cdr3_nt: TGCAGTGCTAGAGCGGGGAACTCCGAGGATGAGCAGTTCTTC